This T cell receptor beta chain was captured by sequencing in a study of shared clonotypes between healthy human individuals. General study results and limits: An expected dependence of interdonor clonotype sharing on sequencing depth was noted. The sharing of approximately 5.1% of naive CD4 clonotypes was seen across a handful of donors. Incompleteness in sorted-subset sequencing, despite large depth, was shown by rarefaction.

Germline V gene data show CDR1 as MGHRA and CDR2 as YSYEKL. V was trimmed by 1 base and J by 3 bases, leaving 10 bases between them. This CDR3 has 15 residues. The assay was immunoSEQ multiplex PCR, and TCRdb's table has in-frame clones only and misses some. The sample includes 2.5 million or so clones, more than 90% of them seen just once. About this clone: What it recognizes is unknown.

Sequencing was done on a sample of naive CD4+ T cells sorted from blood. Documented subset: CD45RA+ positively selected. J is TRBJ1-5 and V is TRBV4-1, with D unresolved. The sequence was collected from a man aged 18 to 29 in good health. The CDR3 sequence: CASSQAPRFNQPQHF. DNA for the CDR3: TGCGCCAGCAGCCAAGCTCCCCGGTTCAATCAGCCCCAGCATTTT.